This TCR beta chain originates from a study of early T cells in non-severe SARS-CoV-2 infection. TCRdb re-called the 5' RACE reads with MiXCR, one entry per CDR3 protein. The sample lists tens of thousands of distinct CDR3 sequences, roughly 13% occurring once. CDR3 length: 13 residues. CDR1 and CDR2 (germline): DFQATT, SNEGSKA (reference sequence). V was shortened by 6 bases and J by 2 bases, with 13 bases between the two germline ends. The source material was whole blood. The clonotype comes from an adult who was a healthcare worker with PCR-confirmed SARS-CoV-2 infection or an uninfected control (not recorded which). V usage is TRBV20-1 and J usage is TRBJ1-2, with D maybe TRBD1 (5 bases). In DNA form, the CDR3 reads TGCAGTGCCCCCGGACGGGGGAACTATGGCTACACCTTC. Translating it yields CSAPGRGNYGYTF.